Given below is one T cell receptor (beta chain) in context. These data come from a study of CD8 T cells in Susac syndrome. Study-wide background: Blood was drawn from patients with Susac syndrome. At that point, they were therapy-naive, on corticosteroids, or on intravenous immunoglobulin alone.

Random-hexamer reverse transcription was applied to roughly 0.45 to 1 ug RNA. TCRdb reprocessed the immunoSEQ multiplex PCR reads with MiXCR, giving one entry per CDR3 protein. Of about 140,000 distinct CDR3 sequences listed, 95% are singletons. The germline V gene has CDR1 GTSNPN and CDR2 SVGIG (reference sequence). This CDR3 has 12 amino acids. Trimming shortened V by 2 bases and J by 6 bases, and 11 bases separated the two germline ends. The sequenced sample was CD4+ T cells from PBMCs. The sequence derives from a human donor with Susac syndrome. This chain connects TRBV30 to TRBJ2-7; tentatively, D is TRBD2 (5 bases). CDR3 region: CAWSRSEGEQYF. In nucleotides, the CDR3 is TGTGCCTGGAGTCGGAGTGAGGGCGAGCAGTACTTC.